This paragraph covers one T cell receptor (beta chain) sequence. This entry comes from a study of blood T cell repertoires in COVID-19. Across the whole study: Sites across the United States, Italy and Spain contributed samples from acute and convalescent COVID-19. PBMCs, B-cell-depleted T cells, or T cells provided the cDNA or gDNA that made up the material.

In the original workflow: Researchers report that nucleated cell counts were estimated from reference gene primer amplification. Using immunoSEQ multiplex PCR, the repertoire was profiled, and TCRdb retains in-frame clones only, with some absent. From that table come the V and J calls and clone size; the DNA was used to work out D and trimming. The sample has about 100,000 clones; around 85% are singletons. Germline V gives CDR1 LGHDT, CDR2 YNNKEL (reference sequence). Trimming cost V 3 bases and J 2 bases; bases outside gene matches: 4. The CDR3 contains 15 residues. Sample: peripheral blood. The J gene is TRBJ2-3, the V gene TRBV3-1 (or the pseudogene TRBV3-2); TRBD2 matches at 8 bases. The sequence came from a human donor in a cohort sampled during active COVID-19. The CDR3 sequence: CASSQSGRYTDTQYF. The CDR3 DNA reads TGTGCCAGCAGCCAGAGCGGGAGATACACAGATACGCAGTATTTT.